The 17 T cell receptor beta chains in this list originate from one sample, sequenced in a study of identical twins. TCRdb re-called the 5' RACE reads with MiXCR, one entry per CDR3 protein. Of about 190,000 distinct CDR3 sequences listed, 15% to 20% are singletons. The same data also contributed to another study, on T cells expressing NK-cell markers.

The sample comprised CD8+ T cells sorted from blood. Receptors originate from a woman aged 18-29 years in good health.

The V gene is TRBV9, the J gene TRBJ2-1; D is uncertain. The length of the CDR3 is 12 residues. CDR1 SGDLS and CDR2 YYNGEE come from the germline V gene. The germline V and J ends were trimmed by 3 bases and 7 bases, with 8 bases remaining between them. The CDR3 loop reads CASSADANEQFF. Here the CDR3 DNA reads TGTGCCAGCAGCGCGGATGCTAATGAGCAGTTCTTC.

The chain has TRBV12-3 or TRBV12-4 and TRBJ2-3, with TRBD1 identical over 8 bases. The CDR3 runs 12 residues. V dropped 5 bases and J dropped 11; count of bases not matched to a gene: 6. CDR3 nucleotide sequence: TGTGCCAGCAGTCCTGGACAGGGTAGGCAGTATTTT. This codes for CASSPGQGRQYF.

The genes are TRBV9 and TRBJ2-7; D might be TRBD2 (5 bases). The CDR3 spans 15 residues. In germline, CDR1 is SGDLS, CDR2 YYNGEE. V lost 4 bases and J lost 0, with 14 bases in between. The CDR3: CASSPGISSSYEQYF. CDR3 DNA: TGTGCCAGCAGCCCCGGGATCTCTAGCTCCTACGAGCAGTACTTC.

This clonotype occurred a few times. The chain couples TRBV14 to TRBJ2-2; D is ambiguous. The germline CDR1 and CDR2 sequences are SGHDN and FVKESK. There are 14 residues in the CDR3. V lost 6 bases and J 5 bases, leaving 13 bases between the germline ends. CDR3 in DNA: TGTGCCAGCAGGGAGACGGGTGCTACCGGGGAGCTGTTTTTT. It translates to CASRETGATGELFF.

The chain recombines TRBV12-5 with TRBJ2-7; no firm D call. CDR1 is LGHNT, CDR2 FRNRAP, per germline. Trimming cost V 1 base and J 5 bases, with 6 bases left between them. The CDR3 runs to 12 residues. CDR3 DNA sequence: TGTGCTAGTGGTTTGGAAGTGGACGAGCAGTACTTC. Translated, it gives CASGLEVDEQYF.

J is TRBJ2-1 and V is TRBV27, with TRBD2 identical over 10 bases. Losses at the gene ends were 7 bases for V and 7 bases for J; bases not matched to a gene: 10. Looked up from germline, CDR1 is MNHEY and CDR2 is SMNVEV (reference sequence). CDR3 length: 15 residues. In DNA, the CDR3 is TGTGCCAGCACCCCGAAGCGGGGGGGCGGGAATGAGCAGTTCTTC. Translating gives CASTPKRGGGNEQFF.

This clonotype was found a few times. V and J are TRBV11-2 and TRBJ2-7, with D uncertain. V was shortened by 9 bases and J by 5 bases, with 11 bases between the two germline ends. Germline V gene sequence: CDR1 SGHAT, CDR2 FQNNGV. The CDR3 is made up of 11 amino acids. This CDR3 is CASLVSNEQYF. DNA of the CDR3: TGTGCCAGTCTGGTCAGTAACGAGCAGTACTTC.

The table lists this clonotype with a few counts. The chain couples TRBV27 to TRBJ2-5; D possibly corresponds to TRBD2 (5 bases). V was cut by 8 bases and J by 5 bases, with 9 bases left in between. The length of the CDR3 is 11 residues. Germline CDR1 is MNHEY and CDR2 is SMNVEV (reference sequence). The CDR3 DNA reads TGTGCCAGCGGACTGTGGGAGACCCAGTACTTC. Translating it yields CASGLWETQYF.

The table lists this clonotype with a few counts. CDR3 region: CSVKGPQTNNEQFF. CDR3 coding DNA: TGCAGCGTTAAGGGGCCCCAGACAAACAATGAGCAGTTCTTC. The chain carries TRBV29-1 and TRBJ2-1; a weak D match, TRBD1 (5 bases). V lost 5 bases and J 5 bases, leaving 16 bases between the germline ends. This CDR3 comprises 14 residues. Germline V CDR1 and CDR2: SQVTM, ANQGSEA.

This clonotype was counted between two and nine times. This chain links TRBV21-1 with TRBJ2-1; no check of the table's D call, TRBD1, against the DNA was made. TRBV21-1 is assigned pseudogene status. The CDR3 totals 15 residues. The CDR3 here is CASSKSGGAYNEQFF. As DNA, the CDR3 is TGTGCCAGCAGCAAAAGCGGGGGGGCCTACAATGAGCAGTTCTTC.

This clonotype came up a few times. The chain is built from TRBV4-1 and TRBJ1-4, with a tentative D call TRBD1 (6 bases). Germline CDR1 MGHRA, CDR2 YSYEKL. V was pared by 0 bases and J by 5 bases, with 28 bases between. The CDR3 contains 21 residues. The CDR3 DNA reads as TGCGCCAGCAGCCAAGAGGGCAAGATACAGGGAGTTGTGGACCTGAATGAAAAACTGTTTTTT. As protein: CASSQEGKIQGVVDLNEKLFF.

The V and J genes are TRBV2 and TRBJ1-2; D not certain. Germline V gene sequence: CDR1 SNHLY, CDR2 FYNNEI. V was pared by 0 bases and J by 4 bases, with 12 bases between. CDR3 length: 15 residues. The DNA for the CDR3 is TGTGCCAGCAGTGAAGCGTCTGGACTCTCCTATGGCTACACCTTC. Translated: CASSEASGLSYGYTF.

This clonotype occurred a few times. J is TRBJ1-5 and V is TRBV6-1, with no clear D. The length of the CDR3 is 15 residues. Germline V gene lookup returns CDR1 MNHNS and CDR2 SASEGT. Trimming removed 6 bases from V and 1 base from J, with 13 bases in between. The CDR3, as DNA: TGTGCCAGCAGCCCCGGACGGACGAGCAATCAGCCCCAGCATTTT. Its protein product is CASSPGRTSNQPQHF.

DNA for the CDR3: TGTGCCAGCAGTTACCCTGGGCTACTCGATACGCAGTATTTT. It yields the protein CASSYPGLLDTQYF. V is TRBV6-2 or TRBV6-3 and J is TRBJ2-3; D call uncertain. This CDR3 is built from 14 residues. Germline assignment: CDR1 MNHEY and CDR2 SVGEGT. V lost 2 bases and J 6 bases, leaving 12 bases between the germline ends.

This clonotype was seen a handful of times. The CDR3 nucleotides read TGCAGTGCCCTGGACAGCGACACAGATACGCAGTATTTT. This translates into CSALDSDTDTQYF. The chain couples TRBV20-1 to TRBJ2-3; tentative D call: TRBD1 (6 bases). Between the trimmed V and J ends, which lost 6 bases and 2 bases, there was a span of 12 bases. Germline assignment: CDR1 DFQATT and CDR2 SNEGSKA (reference sequence). The CDR3 has 13 amino acids.

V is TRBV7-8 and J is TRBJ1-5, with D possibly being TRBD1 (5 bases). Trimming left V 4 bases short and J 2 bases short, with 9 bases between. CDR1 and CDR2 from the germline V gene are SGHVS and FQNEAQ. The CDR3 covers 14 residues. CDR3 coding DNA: TGTGCCAGCAGCTCCTTGGGGGGCAATCAGCCCCAGCATTTT. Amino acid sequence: CASSSLGGNQPQHF. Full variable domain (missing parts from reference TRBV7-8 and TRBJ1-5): GAGVSQSPRYKVAKRGQDVALRCDPISGHVSLFWYQQALGQGPEFLTYFQNEAQLDKSGLPSDRFFAERPEGSVSTLKIQRTQQEDSAVYLCASSSLGGNQPQHFGDGTRLSIL.

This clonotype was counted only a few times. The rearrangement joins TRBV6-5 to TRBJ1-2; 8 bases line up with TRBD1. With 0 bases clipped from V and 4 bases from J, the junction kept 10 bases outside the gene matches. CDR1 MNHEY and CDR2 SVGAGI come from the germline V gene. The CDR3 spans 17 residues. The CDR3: CASSYSFGQGASYGYTF. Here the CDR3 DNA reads TGTGCCAGCAGTTACTCCTTTGGGCAGGGGGCGAGCTATGGCTACACCTTC.